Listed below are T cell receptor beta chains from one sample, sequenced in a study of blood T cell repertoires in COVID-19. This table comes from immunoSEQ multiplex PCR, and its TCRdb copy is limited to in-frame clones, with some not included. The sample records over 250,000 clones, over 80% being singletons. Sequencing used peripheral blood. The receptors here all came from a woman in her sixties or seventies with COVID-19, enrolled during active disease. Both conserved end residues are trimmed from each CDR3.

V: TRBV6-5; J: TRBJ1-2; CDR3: ASTDGRHYGYT
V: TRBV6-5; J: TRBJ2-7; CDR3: ASSLQQGSYEQY
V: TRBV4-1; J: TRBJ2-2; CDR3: ASSQANMGLSTGELF
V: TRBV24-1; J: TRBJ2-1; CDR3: ATSEASGINEQF
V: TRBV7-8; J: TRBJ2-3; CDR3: ASSLLGTESTDTQY
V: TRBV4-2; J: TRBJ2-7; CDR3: ASSHLAPSGGSYEQY
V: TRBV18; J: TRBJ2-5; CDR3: ASSPQSIPNWETQY
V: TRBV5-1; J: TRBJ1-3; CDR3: ASSLQDSGNTIY
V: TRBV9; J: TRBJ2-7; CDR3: ASSAGTGPYEQY
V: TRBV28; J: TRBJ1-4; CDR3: ASSSFGGIDEKLF
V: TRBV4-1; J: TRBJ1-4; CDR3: ASSQSPATNEKLF
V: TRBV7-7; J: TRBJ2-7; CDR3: ASSPGTSGSYEQY